The source of this TCR beta chain is a study of blood T cell repertoires in COVID-19. Across the whole study: The samples span acute and convalescent COVID-19 from the United States, Italy and Spain. T cells, B-cell-depleted T cells, or PBMCs supplied cDNA or gDNA.

Germline lookup yields CDR1 MDHEN and CDR2 SYDVKM. The germline V and J ends were trimmed by 3 bases and 4 bases, with 10 bases remaining between them. The CDR3 length is 13 residues. Generated by immunoSEQ multiplex PCR, the TCRdb table keeps only in-frame clones and is missing some. In the table there are 190,000 or so clones, approximately 89% of which are singletons. In this sample, this clone turned up a few times. The sample carries other DNA sequences with the same CDR3. V usage is TRBV28 and J usage is TRBJ2-7; D remains unclear. The sample consisted of peripheral blood. The clonotype originates from a woman aged 30 to 39 with acute or convalescent COVID-19. CDR3: CASSLNSPYEQYF. The DNA for the CDR3 is TGTGCCAGCAGTTTGAACAGCCCTTACGAGCAGTACTTC.